A single sample gave rise to the 8 T cell receptor beta chains below, sequenced in a study of T cell changes during pregnancy in multiple sclerosis. The data were produced by immunoSEQ multiplex PCR, yet TCRdb's version contains in-frame clones alone and is incomplete. Among 55,000 or so clones listed, over 80% were seen once. This specimen consisted of CD4+ T cells from peripheral blood mononuclear cells, obtained after pregnancy. The receptors stem from a female donor with multiple sclerosis, enrolled in a pregnancy study.

The V gene is TRBV11-3, the J gene TRBJ1-1, with D perhaps matching TRBD1 (5 bases). Germline V lookup: CDR1 SGHNT, CDR2 YENEEA. Between the trimmed V and J ends, which lost 5 bases and 8 bases, there was a span of 15 bases. The CDR3 spans 13 residues. CDR3 DNA: TGTGCCAGCAGCGTTGGGGGGAGGTCGGAAGCTTTCTTT. Its translation: CASSVGGRSEAFF.

This clone was detected a few times. The V call is TRBV4-3, the J call TRBJ1-1; D gene ambiguous. Germline V gives CDR1 LGHNA, CDR2 YSLEER. Trimming shortened V by 0 bases and J by 3 bases, and 5 bases separated the two germline ends. This CDR3 region has 13 residues. CDR3 region: CASSQDVDTEAFF. The DNA of the CDR3 is TGCGCCAGCAGCCAAGATGTAGACACTGAAGCTTTCTTT.

This rearrangement joins TRBV5-1 to TRBJ2-7; tentative D call: TRBD1 (6 bases). V dropped 2 bases and J dropped 5 bases, with 14 bases sitting between them. The CDR3 extends over 14 amino acids. Per the germline V gene, CDR1 is SGHRS and CDR2 is YFSETQ. The CDR3 is CASSFEGGFNEQYF. CDR3 nucleotides: TGCGCCAGCAGCTTTGAAGGGGGTTTTAACGAGCAGTACTTC.

The chain joins TRBV11-2 to TRBJ2-2, with a weak D call TRBD2 (6 bases). CDR1 is SGHAT, CDR2 FQNNGV, per germline. The CDR3 runs 15 residues. The germline V and J ends were trimmed by 3 bases and 3 bases, with 11 bases remaining between them. This chain's CDR3 is CASSLGLRYTGELFF. CDR3 sequence (DNA): TGTGCCAGCAGCTTGGGACTGAGGTACACCGGGGAGCTGTTTTTT.

The chain links TRBV7-2 to TRBJ2-7; D is perhaps TRBD1 (6 bases). CDR1 and CDR2 from the germline V gene are SGHTA and FQGNSA. The CDR3 totals 14 residues. V lost 2 bases and J 4 bases, leaving 12 bases between the germline ends. CDR3 protein: CASSLQGSLYEQYF. CDR3 in DNA: TGTGCCAGCAGCTTACAGGGGAGTTTATACGAGCAGTACTTC.

CDR3 nucleotide sequence: TGTGCCAGCAGCTTATGGACAGGCAATGAGCAGTTCTTC. Amino acids: CASSLWTGNEQFF. The J gene is TRBJ2-1, the V gene TRBV7-2, with 7 positions matching TRBD1. The CDR3 consists of 13 residues. V shed 2 bases and J 6 bases; nucleotides not matched to a gene: 1. The V gene's germline CDR1 is SGHTA and CDR2 FQGNSA.

The V and J genes are TRBV4-1 and TRBJ1-2, with D tentatively TRBD1 (5 bases). CDR3 size: 14 residues. Trimming cost V 3 bases and J 4 bases, with 12 bases left between them. Germline-derived CDR1 and CDR2 are MGHRA and YSYEKL. The CDR3 protein is CASSHGQGSYGYTF. The CDR3 nucleotides are TGCGCCAGCAGCCATGGTCAGGGTTCCTATGGCTACACCTTC.

This chain connects TRBV30 to TRBJ2-2; 9 bases fit TRBD1. The CDR3 is 15 residues long. Per germline, CDR1 GTSNPN and CDR2 SVGIG (reference sequence). V trimming: 4 bases; J trimming: 6 bases; junction bases outside the gene matches: 9. DNA of the CDR3: TGTGCCTGGACTCCCGGGACAGGGAGGTCCGGGGAGCTGTTTTTT. Translation gives CAWTPGTGRSGELFF.